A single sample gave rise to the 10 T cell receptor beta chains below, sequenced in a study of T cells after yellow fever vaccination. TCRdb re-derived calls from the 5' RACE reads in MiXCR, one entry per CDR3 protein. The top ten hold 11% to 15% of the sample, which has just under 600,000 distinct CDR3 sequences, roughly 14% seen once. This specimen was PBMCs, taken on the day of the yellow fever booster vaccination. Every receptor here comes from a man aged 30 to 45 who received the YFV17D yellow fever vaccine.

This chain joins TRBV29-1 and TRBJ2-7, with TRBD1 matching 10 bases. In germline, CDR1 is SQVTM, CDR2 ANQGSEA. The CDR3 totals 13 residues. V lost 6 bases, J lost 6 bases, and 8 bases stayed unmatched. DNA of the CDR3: TGCAGCGTAACCGGGACAGGGGTCTTCGAGCAGTACTTC. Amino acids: CSVTGTGVFEQYF.

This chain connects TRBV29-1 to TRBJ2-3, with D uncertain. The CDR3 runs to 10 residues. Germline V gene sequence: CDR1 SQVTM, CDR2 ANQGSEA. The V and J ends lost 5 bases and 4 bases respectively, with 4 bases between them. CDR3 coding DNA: TGCAGCGTTTCTTCAGATACGCAGTATTTT. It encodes CSVSSDTQYF.

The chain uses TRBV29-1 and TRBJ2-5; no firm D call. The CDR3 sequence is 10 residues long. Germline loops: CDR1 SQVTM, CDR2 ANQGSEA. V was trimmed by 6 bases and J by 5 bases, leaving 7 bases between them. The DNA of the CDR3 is TGCAGCGTGCCCAGTGAGACCCAGTACTTC. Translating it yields CSVPSETQYF.

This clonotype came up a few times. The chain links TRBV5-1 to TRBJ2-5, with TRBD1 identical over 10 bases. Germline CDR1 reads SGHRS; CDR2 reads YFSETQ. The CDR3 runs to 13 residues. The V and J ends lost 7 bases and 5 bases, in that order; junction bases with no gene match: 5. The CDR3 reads CASLGQGVETQYF. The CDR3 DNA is TGCGCCAGCCTTGGACAGGGGGTGGAGACCCAGTACTTC.

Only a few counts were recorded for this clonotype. CDR3 nucleotides: TGTGCCACCAGCAGTAGAGGACAGGCAAATCAGCCCCAGCATTTT. It encodes CATSSRGQANQPQHF. The genes are TRBV15 and TRBJ1-5; 7 nucleotides line up with TRBD1. CDR1 is LNHNV and CDR2 is YYDKDF in the germline V gene (reference sequence). The CDR3 loop spans 15 amino acids. After removal of 3 bases from V and 4 bases from J, the junction contained 6 bases not matched to a gene.

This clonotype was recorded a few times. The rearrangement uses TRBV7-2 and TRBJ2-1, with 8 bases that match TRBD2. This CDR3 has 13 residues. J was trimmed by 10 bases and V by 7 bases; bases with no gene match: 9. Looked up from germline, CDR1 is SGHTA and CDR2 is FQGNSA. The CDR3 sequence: CASTQREINEQFF. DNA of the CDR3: TGTGCCAGCACCCAGCGGGAGATAAACGAGCAGTTCTTC.

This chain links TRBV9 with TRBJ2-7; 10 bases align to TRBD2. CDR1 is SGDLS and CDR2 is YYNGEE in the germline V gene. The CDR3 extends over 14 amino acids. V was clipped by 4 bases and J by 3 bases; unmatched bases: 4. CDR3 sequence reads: CASSIGTSDYEQYF. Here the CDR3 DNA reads TGTGCCAGCAGCATCGGGACTAGCGACTACGAGCAGTACTTC.

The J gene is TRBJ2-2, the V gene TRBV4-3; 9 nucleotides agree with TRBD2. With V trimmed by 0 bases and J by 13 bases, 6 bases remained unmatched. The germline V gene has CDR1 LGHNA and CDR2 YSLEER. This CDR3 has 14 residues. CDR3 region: CASSQDLREGLLFF. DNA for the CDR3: TGCGCCAGCAGCCAAGATTTGCGGGAGGGCTTGCTGTTTTTT.

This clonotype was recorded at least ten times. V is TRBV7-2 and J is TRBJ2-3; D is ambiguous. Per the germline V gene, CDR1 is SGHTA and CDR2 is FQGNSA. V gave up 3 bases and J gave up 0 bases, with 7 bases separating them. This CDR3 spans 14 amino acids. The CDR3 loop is CASSFAPSTDTQYF. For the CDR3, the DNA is TGTGCCAGCAGCTTCGCTCCTAGCACAGATACGCAGTATTTT.

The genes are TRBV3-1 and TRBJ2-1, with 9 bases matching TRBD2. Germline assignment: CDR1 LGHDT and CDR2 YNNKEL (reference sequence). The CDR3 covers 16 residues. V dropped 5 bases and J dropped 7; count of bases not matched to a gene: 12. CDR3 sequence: CASSEGIAGGLNEQFF. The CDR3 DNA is TGTGCCAGCAGCGAAGGCATTGCGGGAGGGCTTAATGAGCAGTTCTTC.